A few counts support the clone carrying this T cell receptor (beta chain). Sequencing used immunoSEQ multiplex PCR; TCRdb keeps in-frame clones, though not all of them. The data hold 160,000 or so clones, with 92% observed a single time. This sample is part of a study of control samples from healthy donors and cancer patients. CDR3 length: 15 amino acids. The V end was cut by 2 bases, the J end by 4 bases, with 15 bases between. CDR1 is SGHRS and CDR2 is YFSETQ in the germline V gene. This receptor was identified in a woman aged 25 to 39 in good health. Sequenced sample: blood. This chain links TRBV5-1 with TRBJ1-1, with a possible D match to TRBD1 (5 bases). The CDR3 DNA reads TGCGCCAGCAGCTTCCAAGACAGTTCCAGCACTGAAGCTTTCTTT. Protein: CASSFQDSSSTEAFF.